This T cell receptor beta chain was recorded in a study of OX40 agonist ivuxolimab in advanced cancers. Trimming left V 4 bases short and J 4 bases short, with 14 bases between. There are 15 residues in the CDR3. Germline CDR1 reads SGHDT; CDR2 reads YYEEEE. Autoimmune disease history or systemic immunosuppression led to patients being barred. Study-wide results and caveats: Expanded clones tended on average to be more numerous among CD8+ T cells than CD4+.

With regard to this clone: No antigen is known for it.

Libraries were prepared by immunoSEQ multiplex PCR; TCRdb keeps only in-frame clonotypes and omits some of them. In the table there are around 44,000 clones, roughly 90% of which are singletons. The source was CD4+ or CD8+ T cells sorted from blood, collected in a trial of the OX40 agonist ivuxolimab. The chain couples TRBV5-6 to TRBJ1-4; unclear D gene. The receptor's source is an adult with an advanced solid tumor such as melanoma, head and neck, liver or kidney cancer. The CDR3 spells CASSPLPGLNEKLFF. For the CDR3, the DNA is TGTGCCAGCAGCCCTCTCCCAGGCCTTAATGAAAAACTGTTTTTT. Full variable domain (missing parts from reference TRBV5-6 and TRBJ1-4): DAGVTQSPTHLIKTRGQQVTLRCSPKSGHDTVSWYQQALGQGPQFIFQYYEEEERQRGNFPDRFSGHQFPNYSSELNVNALLLGDSALYLCASSPLPGLNEKLFFGSGTQLSVL.